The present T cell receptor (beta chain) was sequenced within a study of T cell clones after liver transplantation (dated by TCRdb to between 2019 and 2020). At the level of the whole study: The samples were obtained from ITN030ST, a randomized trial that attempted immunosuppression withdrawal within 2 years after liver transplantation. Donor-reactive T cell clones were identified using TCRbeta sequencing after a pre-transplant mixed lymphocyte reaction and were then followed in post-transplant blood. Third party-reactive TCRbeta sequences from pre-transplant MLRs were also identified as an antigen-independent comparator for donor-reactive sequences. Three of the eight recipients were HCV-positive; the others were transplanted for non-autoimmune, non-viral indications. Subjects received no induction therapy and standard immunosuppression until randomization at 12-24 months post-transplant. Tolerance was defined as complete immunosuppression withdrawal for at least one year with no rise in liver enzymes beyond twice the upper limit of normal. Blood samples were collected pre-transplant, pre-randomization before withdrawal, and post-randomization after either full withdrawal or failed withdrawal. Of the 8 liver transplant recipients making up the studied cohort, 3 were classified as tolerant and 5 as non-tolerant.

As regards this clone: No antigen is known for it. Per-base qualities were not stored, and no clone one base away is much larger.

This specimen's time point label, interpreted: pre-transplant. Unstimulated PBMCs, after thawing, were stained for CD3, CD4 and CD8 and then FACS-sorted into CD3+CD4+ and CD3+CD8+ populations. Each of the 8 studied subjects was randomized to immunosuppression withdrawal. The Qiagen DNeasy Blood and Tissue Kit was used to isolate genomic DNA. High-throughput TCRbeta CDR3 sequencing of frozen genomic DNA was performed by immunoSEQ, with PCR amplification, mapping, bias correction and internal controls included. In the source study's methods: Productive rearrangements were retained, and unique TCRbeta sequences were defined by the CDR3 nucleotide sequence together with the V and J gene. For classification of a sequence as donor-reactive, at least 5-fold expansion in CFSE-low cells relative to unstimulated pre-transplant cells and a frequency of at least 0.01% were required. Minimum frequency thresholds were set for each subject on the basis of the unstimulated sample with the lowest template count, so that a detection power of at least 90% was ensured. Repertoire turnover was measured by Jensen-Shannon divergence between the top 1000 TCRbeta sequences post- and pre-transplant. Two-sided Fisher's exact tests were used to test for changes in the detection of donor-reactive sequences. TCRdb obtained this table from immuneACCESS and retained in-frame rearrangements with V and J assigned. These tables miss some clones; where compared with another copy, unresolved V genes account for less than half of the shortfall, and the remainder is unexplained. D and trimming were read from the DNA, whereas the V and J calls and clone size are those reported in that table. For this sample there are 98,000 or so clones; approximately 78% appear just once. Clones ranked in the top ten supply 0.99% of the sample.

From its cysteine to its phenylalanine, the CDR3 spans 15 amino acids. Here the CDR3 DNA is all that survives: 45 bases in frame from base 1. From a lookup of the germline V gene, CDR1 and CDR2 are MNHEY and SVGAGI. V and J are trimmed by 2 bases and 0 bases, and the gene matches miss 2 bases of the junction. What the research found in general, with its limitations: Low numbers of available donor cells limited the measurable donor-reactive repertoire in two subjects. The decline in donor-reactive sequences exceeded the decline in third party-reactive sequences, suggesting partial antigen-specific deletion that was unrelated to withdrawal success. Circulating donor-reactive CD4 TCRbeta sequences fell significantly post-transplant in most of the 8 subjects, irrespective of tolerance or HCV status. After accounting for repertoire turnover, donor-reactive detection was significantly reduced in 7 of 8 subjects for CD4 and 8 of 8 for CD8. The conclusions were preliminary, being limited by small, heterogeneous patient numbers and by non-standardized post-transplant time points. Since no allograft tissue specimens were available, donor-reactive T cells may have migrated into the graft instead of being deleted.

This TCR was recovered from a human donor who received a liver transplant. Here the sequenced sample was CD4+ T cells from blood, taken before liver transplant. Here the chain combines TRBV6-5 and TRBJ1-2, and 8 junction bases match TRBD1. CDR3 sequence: CASSYDRGANYGYTF. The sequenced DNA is TGTGCCAGCAGTTACGACAGGGGCGCTAACTATGGCTACACCTTC.